A single sample is the source of the 30 T cell receptor beta chains below, sequenced in a study of T-cell reconstitution after alpha-beta-depleted transplantation in children. Unique molecular identifiers tagged the TCRbeta library. From the PCR reads, TCRdb called clonotypes with MiXCR, one entry per CDR3 protein. The sample has some 120,000 distinct CDR3 sequences, about a tenth seen once. Sequenced here: PBMCs, sampled before TCRalphabeta/CD19-depleted stem cell transplant. These receptor sequences come from a boy younger than 10 with acute lymphoblastic leukemia, due to receive a stem cell transplant.

The chain is built from TRBV18 and TRBJ2-7; perhaps TRBD1 as D (7 bases). This CDR3 region has 16 residues. Between the trimmed V and J ends, which lost 0 bases and 9 bases, there was a span of 21 bases. Germline loops: CDR1 KGHSH, CDR2 LQKENI. CDR3 amino acids: CASSPPPHGAGGTQYF. As DNA, the CDR3 is TGTGCCAGCTCACCACCGCCCCACGGGGCAGGGGGGACGCAGTACTTC.

This clonotype appeared a few times. The CDR3 loop is CASSQVGRETSLYV. In nucleotides, the CDR3 is TGTGCCAGCAGCCAAGTTGGGCGGGAGACTTCCCTTTATGTC. This chain connects TRBV14 to TRBJ2-7; TRBD2 matches 7 bases. This CDR3 is built from 14 residues. Germline V gene lookup returns CDR1 SGHDN and CDR2 FVKESK.

V gene TRBV29-1 combines with J gene TRBJ1-3, with D possibly matching TRBD1 (5 bases). CDR1 and CDR2 (germline): SQVTM, ANQGSEA. There are 11 residues in the CDR3. Trimming took 3 bases from V and 7 from J, leaving 7 bases between them. The CDR3 DNA sequence: TGCAGCGTTGACAGGGCCAACACCATATATTTT. Amino acid sequence: CSVDRANTIYF.

About this clonotype: At one of its ends the junction is not consistent with the germline gene, which may arise from a read error. Here the CDR3 DNA reads TGTGCAAGCAGCTTTTCCCGTTCTAGCACAGATACGCAGTATTTT. Translating it yields CASSFSRSSTDTQYF. This sequence joins TRBV7-9 and TRBJ2-3; D is unresolved. Germline V gene sequence: CDR1 SEHNR, CDR2 FQNEAQ (reference sequence). The CDR3 has 15 residues.

The V gene is TRBV12-3 or TRBV12-4, the J gene TRBJ1-2, with unresolved D. V was shortened by 3 bases and J by 4 bases, with 12 bases between the two germline ends. The CDR3 sequence is 14 residues long. Here the CDR3 reads CASSFSVQSYGYTF. CDR3 DNA: TGTGCCAGCAGTTTTTCCGTACAGTCCTATGGCTACACCTTC.

This clonotype was detected a few times. This chain uses TRBV5-6 with TRBJ2-7, with 9 nucleotides matching TRBD1. Trimming at V came to 1 base and at J to 5 bases, leaving 16 bases not matched to a gene. The CDR3 has 18 amino acids. The germline gives CDR1 SGHDT, CDR2 YYEEEE. The CDR3 DNA reads as TGTGCCAGCAGCTTGCTCTTCCGGACAGGGGCAGTAGTAGACGAGCAGTACTTC. Translated, it gives CASSLLFRTGAVVDEQYF.

This clonotype was observed at least ten times. The V gene is TRBV12-3 or TRBV12-4, the J gene TRBJ2-7; perhaps TRBD1 as D (5 bases). This CDR3 comprises 15 residues. V dropped 6 bases and J dropped 2 bases, with 17 bases sitting between them. Here the CDR3 DNA reads TGTGCCAGCAGCCGATTCAGGGATCCCCCCTACGAGCAGTACTTC. Its protein product is CASSRFRDPPYEQYF.

V is TRBV20-1 and J is TRBJ2-7; 14 bases fit TRBD2. The CDR3 loop spans 15 amino acids. With V trimmed by 5 bases and J by 4 bases, 7 bases remained unmatched. Looked up from germline, CDR1 is DFQATT and CDR2 is SNEGSKA (reference sequence). The CDR3, as DNA: TGCAGTGCTCCCCCGACTAGCGGGAGGGTATACGAGCAGTACTTC. Protein product: CSAPPTSGRVYEQYF.

The table lists this clonotype with many counts. The chain has TRBV12-3 or TRBV12-4 and TRBJ1-1; TRBD1 is a possible D gene (5 bases). V gave up 3 bases and J gave up 3 bases, with 11 bases separating them. CDR3 length: 14 residues. The DNA of the CDR3 is TGTGCCAGCAGTTTCAATACAGGTGACACTGAAGCTTTCTTT. Protein product: CASSFNTGDTEAFF.

This clonotype was seen a few times. The chain links TRBV30 to TRBJ1-1, with D tentatively TRBD1 (5 bases). Germline CDR1 GTSNPN, CDR2 SVGIG (reference sequence). The V gene lost 0 bases and the J gene lost 1 base, with 6 bases spanning the gap. CDR3 length equals 13 residues. CDR3 region: CAWSVGPNTEAFF. CDR3 bases: TGTGCCTGGAGTGTGGGGCCGAACACTGAAGCTTTCTTT.

The chain couples TRBV12-3 or TRBV12-4 to TRBJ1-1; D is unresolved. V was shortened by 5 bases and J by 0 bases, with 10 bases between the two germline ends. The CDR3 runs to 14 residues. The CDR3 bases are TGTGCCAGCAGTCTTGGACCGCTGAACACTGAAGCTTTCTTT. Its protein product is CASSLGPLNTEAFF.

V usage is TRBV18 and J usage is TRBJ2-7; the D is unclear. The CDR3 sequence is 15 residues long. The V gene's germline CDR1 is KGHSH and CDR2 LQKENI. Trimming took off 3 bases at V and 4 bases at J, with 16 bases between the two ends. DNA of the CDR3: TGTGCCAGCTCACCGACATACGAGACACGTTACGAGCAGTACTTC. It yields the protein CASSPTYETRYEQYF.

This CDR3 is CASSPNSGSPGELFF. The CDR3 region has the DNA TGTGCCAGCAGTCCGAATAGCGGGAGCCCCGGGGAGCTGTTTTTT. The chain links TRBV6-4 to TRBJ2-2; 9 positions agree with TRBD2. The length of the CDR3 is 15 residues. After removal of 5 bases from V and 6 bases from J, the junction contained 7 bases not matched to a gene. Looked up from germline, CDR1 is MRHNA and CDR2 is SNTAGT.

The rearrangement links TRBV10-2 to TRBJ2-2, with a tentative D call TRBD2 (5 bases). Trimming left V 7 bases short and J 1 base short, with 7 bases between. The germline gives CDR1 WSHSY, CDR2 SAAADI. The CDR3 has 13 amino acids. The CDR3, as DNA: TGCGCCAGCAACGGACTGAACACCGGGGAGCTGTTTTTT. It codes for CASNGLNTGELFF.

There are many counts of this clonotype. This sequence joins TRBV20-1 and TRBJ2-2, with 9 bases that match TRBD2. V was pared by 0 bases and J by 1 base, with 3 bases of the junction left unmatched. The CDR3 totals 16 residues. Germline loops: CDR1 DFQATT, CDR2 SNEGSKA (reference sequence). The DNA for the CDR3 is TGCAGTGCTAGAGATGATAGCGGGGGGAACACCGGGGAGCTGTTTTTT. It specifies CSARDDSGGNTGELFF.

This rearrangement joins TRBV29-1 to TRBJ1-2; D unclear. The ends were cut back, 4 bases at V and 5 bases at J, with 11 bases in the middle. The germline gives CDR1 SQVTM, CDR2 ANQGSEA. CDR3 length: 12 residues. CDR3 residues: CSVGGEGYGYTF. The CDR3 nucleotides read TGCAGCGTTGGTGGGGAGGGATATGGCTACACCTTC.

Ten or more counts support this clonotype. One end of the junction fails to match germline, which may point to a read error. The chain uses TRBV6-1 and TRBJ2-7; D call uncertain. Per germline, CDR1 MNHNS and CDR2 SASEGT. This CDR3 region has 14 residues. CDR3 protein: CATQNSRLHYEQYF. As DNA, the CDR3 is TGTGCCACCCAAAACTCGCGGCTTCATTACGAGCAGTACTTT.

This clonotype was recorded a few times. The rearrangement joins TRBV2 to TRBJ2-1; the D is unclear. This CDR3 has 13 residues. Germline CDR1 and CDR2: SNHLY and FYNNEI. V was pared by 6 bases and J by 6 bases, with 12 bases between. In nucleotides, the CDR3 is TGTGCCAGCAGCCCGGAGTGGTCCAATGAGCAGTTCTTC. The encoded protein is CASSPEWSNEQFF.

This clonotype was detected many times. V gene TRBV5-5 combines with J gene TRBJ2-1; TRBD2 matches 8 bases. The ends lost 0 bases at V and 5 bases at J; junction bases unmatched: 7. Germline CDR1 and CDR2: SGHKS and YYEKEE (reference sequence). CDR3 size: 16 residues. The CDR3 here is CASSLAGKLADNEQFF. CDR3 sequence (DNA): TGTGCCAGCAGCTTGGCGGGTAAACTAGCGGACAATGAGCAGTTCTTC.

This clonotype was seen at least ten times. The rearrangement links TRBV5-6 to TRBJ2-5; 8 nucleotides align to TRBD2. With V trimmed by 5 bases and J by 7 bases, 10 bases remained unmatched. The germline V gene encodes CDR1 SGHDT and CDR2 YYEEEE. The CDR3 runs to 14 residues. The CDR3, as DNA: TGTGCCAGCAGATCCGGGATCCGGGAGGGGACCCAGTACTTC. This encodes CASRSGIREGTQYF.

This chain uses TRBV5-1 with TRBJ2-1; 14 bases align to TRBD2. CDR3 size: 16 residues. The J segment lost 7 bases and the V segment lost 4 bases, leaving 7 bases of the junction unmatched. Germline CDR1 reads SGHRS; CDR2 reads YFSETQ. CDR3 amino acids: CASSGGLAGVWNEQFF. Here the CDR3 DNA reads TGCGCCAGCAGCGGGGGACTAGCGGGAGTTTGGAATGAGCAGTTCTTC.

This clonotype occurred a few times. The CDR3 sequence is CSVEVADGNTIYF. DNA of the CDR3: TGCAGCGTTGAGGTGGCAGATGGAAACACCATATATTTT. This chain connects TRBV29-1 to TRBJ1-3; no clear D. Trimming removed 3 bases from V and 3 bases from J, with 9 bases in between. Germline lookup yields CDR1 SQVTM and CDR2 ANQGSEA. The CDR3 loop spans 13 amino acids. Full variable domain (remainder filled in from reference TRBV29-1 and TRBJ1-3): SAVISQKPSRDICQRGTSLTIQCQVDSQVTMMFWYRQQPGQSLTLIATANQGSEATYESGFVIDKFPISRPNLTFSTLTVSNMSPEDSSIYLCSVEVADGNTIYFGEGSWLTVV.

This clonotype was seen a single time. The junction differs from germline at one of its ends, possibly a read error. The V gene is TRBV7-2, the J gene TRBJ2-1; 7 bases align to TRBD2. The CDR3 is made up of 17 amino acids. Germline-derived CDR1 and CDR2 are SGHTA and FQGNSA. This CDR3 reads CAGSPHSGFVSYNEQFF. The CDR3 DNA reads as TGTGCCGGCAGCCCTCATAGCGGGTTCGTCTCCTACAATGAGCAGTTCTTC.

The table lists this clonotype with many counts. The rearrangement links TRBV20-1 to TRBJ1-1; D not certain. CDR1 and CDR2 (germline): DFQATT, SNEGSKA (reference sequence). The CDR3 is 11 amino acids. Trimming shortened V by 2 bases and J by 1 base, and 2 bases separated the two germline ends. In nucleotides, the CDR3 is TGCAGTGCTAGACAGAACACTGAAGCTTTCTTT. This translates into CSARQNTEAFF.

This clonotype was counted between two and nine times. V gene TRBV20-1 combines with J gene TRBJ2-3, with D hard to call. CDR3 length: 14 amino acids. Trimming removed 3 bases at V and 1 base at J, with 11 bases between. From germline, CDR1 is DFQATT and CDR2 SNEGSKA (reference sequence). Here the CDR3 DNA reads TGCAGTGCTAGTCTCATTGCTGGCACAGATACGCAGTATTTT. Translating it yields CSASLIAGTDTQYF.

In its sample, this clonotype was seen many times. This rearrangement joins TRBV12-3 or TRBV12-4 to TRBJ1-2, with D perhaps TRBD1 (5 bases). Trimming cost V 5 bases and J 4 bases, with 11 bases left between them. The CDR3 contains 13 residues. For the CDR3, the DNA is TGTGCCAGCAGTCCAGACAGAATCTATGGCTACACCTTC. It codes for CASSPDRIYGYTF.

This clonotype was observed at least ten times. One end of the junction does not line up with germline, which may come from a read error. The chain links TRBV27 to TRBJ2-3; 12 bases align to TRBD2. Germline V gene data show CDR1 as MNHEY and CDR2 as SMNVEV (reference sequence). CDR3 size: 15 residues. The CDR3 spells CASSLTALAGGPGNF. As DNA, the CDR3 is TGTGCCAGCAGTTTGACAGCTCTAGCGGGAGGGCCGGGAAATTTT.

This clonotype was counted only a few times. The chain joins TRBV7-2 to TRBJ2-7, with D possibly TRBD1 on 6 matching bases. The length of the CDR3 is 15 residues. The germline gives CDR1 SGHTA, CDR2 FQGNSA. V lost 5 bases and J lost 2, with 16 bases in between. CDR3 coding DNA: TGTGCCAGCAGCCGGGGACAACCTTGGGCCTACGAGCAGTACTTC. It codes for CASSRGQPWAYEQYF.

Worth noting for this clonotype: The conserved phenylalanine or tryptophan normally closing the CDR3 is absent here, so this likely arose from a read error. The chain couples TRBV5-6 to TRBJ1-2; D may be TRBD1 (6 bases). Trimming cost V 2 bases and J 1 base, with 12 bases left between them. Germline-derived CDR1 and CDR2 are SGHDT and YYEEEE. This CDR3 region has 15 residues. The CDR3 DNA is TGTGCCAGCAGCTTTTCGATAGGGGGTAACTATGGCTACACCTCC. This translates into CASSFSIGGNYGYTS.

The gene calls are TRBV6-1 and TRBJ2-2; 7 positions agree with TRBD2. CDR1 is MNHNS and CDR2 is SASEGT in the germline V gene. The CDR3 sequence is 15 residues long. V lost 6 bases to trimming and J lost 5 bases; unmatched junction nucleotides: 9. The CDR3 bases are TGTGCCAGCAGCCGCACTAGCGTAGGGACCGGGGAGCTGTTTTTT. Translating it yields CASSRTSVGTGELFF.